This T cell receptor (beta chain) was documented in a study of T cells in localized non-small cell lung cancer. In regard to this clone: Its specificity is unknown.

Study-level results: Uninvolved adjacent lung had higher T cell clonality than tumor and all other tissues. Multi-region tumor sequencing was not done, so intratumor heterogeneity could not be excluded. Those with higher blood T cell density had longer overall survival.

Using immunoSEQ multiplex PCR, the repertoire was profiled, and TCRdb retains in-frame clones only, with some absent. The table has some 50,000 clones, about 76% seen once. CDR1 and CDR2 (germline): MNHEY, SMNVEV (reference sequence). The trim removed 7 bases at V and 4 bases at J, leaving 10 bases unmatched. This CDR3 comprises 16 residues. The chain is built from TRBV27 and TRBJ2-1, with 10 bases that match TRBD2. This sequence was found in a man between 40 and 70 years old with stage III lung adenocarcinoma. The material sequenced was peripheral blood mononuclear cells, taken before any cancer treatment. The CDR3: CASNSGPSGGYNEQFF. The CDR3 DNA follows: TGTGCCAGCAACTCGGGCCCTAGCGGGGGATACAATGAGCAGTTCTTC.